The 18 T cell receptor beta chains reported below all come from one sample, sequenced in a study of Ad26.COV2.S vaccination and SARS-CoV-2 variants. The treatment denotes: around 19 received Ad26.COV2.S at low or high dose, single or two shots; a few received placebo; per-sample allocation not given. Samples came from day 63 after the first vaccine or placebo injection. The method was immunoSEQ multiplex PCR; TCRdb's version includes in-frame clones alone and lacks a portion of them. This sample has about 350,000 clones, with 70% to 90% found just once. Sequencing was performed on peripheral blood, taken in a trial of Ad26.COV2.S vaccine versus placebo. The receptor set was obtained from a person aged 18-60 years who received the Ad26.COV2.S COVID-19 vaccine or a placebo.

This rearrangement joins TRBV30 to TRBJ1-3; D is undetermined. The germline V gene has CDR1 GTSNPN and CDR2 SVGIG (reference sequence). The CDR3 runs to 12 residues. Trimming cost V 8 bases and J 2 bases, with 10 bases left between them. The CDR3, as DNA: TGTGCCGTGGACGGTGCTGGAAACACCATATATTTT. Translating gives CAVDGAGNTIYF.

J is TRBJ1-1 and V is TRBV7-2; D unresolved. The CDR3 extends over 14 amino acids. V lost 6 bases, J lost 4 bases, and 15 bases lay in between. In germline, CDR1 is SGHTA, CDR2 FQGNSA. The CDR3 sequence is CASRSDGDLTEAFF. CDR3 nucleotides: TGTGCCAGCAGAAGTGACGGGGATCTCACTGAAGCTTTCTTT.

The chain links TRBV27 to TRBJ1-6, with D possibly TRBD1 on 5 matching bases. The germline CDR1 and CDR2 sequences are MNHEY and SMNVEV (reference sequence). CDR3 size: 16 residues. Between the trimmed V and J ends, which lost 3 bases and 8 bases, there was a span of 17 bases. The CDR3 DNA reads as TGTGCCAGCAGTTTCGGGCGGTTTGGGGGTGATTCACCCCTCCACTTT. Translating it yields CASSFGRFGGDSPLHF.

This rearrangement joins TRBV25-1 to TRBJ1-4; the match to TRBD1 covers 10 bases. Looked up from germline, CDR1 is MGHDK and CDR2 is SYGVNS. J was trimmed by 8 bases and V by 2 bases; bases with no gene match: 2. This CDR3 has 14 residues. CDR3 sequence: CASSEGTGVEKLFF. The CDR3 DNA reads TGTGCCAGCAGTGAAGGGACAGGGGTGGAAAAACTGTTTTTT.

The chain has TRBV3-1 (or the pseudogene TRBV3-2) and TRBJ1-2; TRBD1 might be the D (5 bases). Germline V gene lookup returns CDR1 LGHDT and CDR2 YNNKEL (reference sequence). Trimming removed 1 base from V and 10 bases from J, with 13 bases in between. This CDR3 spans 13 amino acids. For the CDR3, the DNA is TGTGCCAGCAGCCAAGCAGGGAACGTGGTCTACACCTTC. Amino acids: CASSQAGNVVYTF.

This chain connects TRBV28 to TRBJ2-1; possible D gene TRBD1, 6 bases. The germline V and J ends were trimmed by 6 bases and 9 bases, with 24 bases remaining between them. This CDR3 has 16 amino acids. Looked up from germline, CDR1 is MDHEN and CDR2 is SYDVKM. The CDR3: CASSRPPGQSHGEQFF. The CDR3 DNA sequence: TGTGCCAGCAGCCGACCCCCCGGACAGTCCCATGGTGAGCAGTTCTTC.

The CDR3 region is CASSLVPENNQPQHF. CDR3 DNA sequence: TGTGCCAGCAGCTTGGTTCCGGAAAACAATCAGCCCCAGCATTTT. The chain is built from TRBV5-8 and TRBJ1-5; no reliable D call. Germline-derived CDR1 and CDR2 are SGHTS and YDEGEE. This CDR3 has 15 residues. V lost 0 bases and J lost 3, with 10 bases in between.

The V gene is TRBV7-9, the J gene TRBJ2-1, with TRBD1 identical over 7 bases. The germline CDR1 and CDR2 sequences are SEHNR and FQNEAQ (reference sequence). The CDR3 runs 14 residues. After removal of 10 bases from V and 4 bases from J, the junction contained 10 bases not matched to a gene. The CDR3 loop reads CATNRGPGYNEQFF. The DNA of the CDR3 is TGTGCCACAAATAGGGGGCCCGGATACAATGAGCAGTTCTTC.

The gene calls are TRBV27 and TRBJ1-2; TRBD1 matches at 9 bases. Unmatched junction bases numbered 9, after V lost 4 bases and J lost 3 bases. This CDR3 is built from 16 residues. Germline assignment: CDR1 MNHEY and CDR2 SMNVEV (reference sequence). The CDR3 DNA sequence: TGTGCCAGCAGTTATACCGGGACAGGGAGGGACTATGGCTACACCTTC. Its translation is CASSYTGTGRDYGYTF.

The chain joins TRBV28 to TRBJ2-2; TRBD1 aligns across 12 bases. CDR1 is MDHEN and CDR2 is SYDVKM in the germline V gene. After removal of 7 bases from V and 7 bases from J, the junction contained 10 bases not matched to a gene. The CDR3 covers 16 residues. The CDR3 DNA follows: TGTGCCAGCAAGACCGGGACAGGGGGCTTTAGCGGGGAGCTGTTTTTT. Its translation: CASKTGTGGFSGELFF.

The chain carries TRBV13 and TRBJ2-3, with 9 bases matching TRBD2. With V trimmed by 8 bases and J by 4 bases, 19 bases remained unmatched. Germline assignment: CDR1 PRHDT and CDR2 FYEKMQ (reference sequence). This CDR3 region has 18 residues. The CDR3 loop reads CASGFSSGRPKGADTQYF. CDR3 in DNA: TGTGCCAGCGGGTTCTCAAGCGGGAGGCCGAAGGGGGCAGATACGCAGTATTTT.

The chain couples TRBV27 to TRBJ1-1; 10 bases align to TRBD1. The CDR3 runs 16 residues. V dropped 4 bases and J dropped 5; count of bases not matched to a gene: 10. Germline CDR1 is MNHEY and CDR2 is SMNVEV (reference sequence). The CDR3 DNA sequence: TGTGCCAGCAGTTGGCGACCGGGACAGGGGAGGACTGAAGCTTTCTTT. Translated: CASSWRPGQGRTEAFF.

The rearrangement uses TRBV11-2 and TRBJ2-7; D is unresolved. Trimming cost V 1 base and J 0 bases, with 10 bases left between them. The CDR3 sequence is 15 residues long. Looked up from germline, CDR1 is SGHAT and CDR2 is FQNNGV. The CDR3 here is CASSLGAVSSYEQYF. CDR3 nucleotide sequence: TGTGCCAGCAGCTTAGGGGCAGTTTCCTCCTACGAGCAGTACTTC.

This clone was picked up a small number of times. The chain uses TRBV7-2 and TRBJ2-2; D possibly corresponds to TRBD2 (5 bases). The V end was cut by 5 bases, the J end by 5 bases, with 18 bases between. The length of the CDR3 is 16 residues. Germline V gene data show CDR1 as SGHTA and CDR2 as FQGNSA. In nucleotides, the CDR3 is TGTGCCAGCAGCCTTTCGGGGTCGGTATTGACCGGGGAGCTGTTTTTT. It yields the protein CASSLSGSVLTGELFF.

This CDR3 is CASSQATGNIQYF. In nucleotides, the CDR3 is TGCGCCAGCAGCCAGGCAACAGGAAACATTCAGTACTTC. This chain links TRBV4-3 with TRBJ2-4, with D possibly matching TRBD1 (5 bases). V shed 3 bases and J shed 6 bases, with 9 bases lying between them. Germline lookup yields CDR1 LGHNA and CDR2 YSLEER. This CDR3 region has 13 residues.

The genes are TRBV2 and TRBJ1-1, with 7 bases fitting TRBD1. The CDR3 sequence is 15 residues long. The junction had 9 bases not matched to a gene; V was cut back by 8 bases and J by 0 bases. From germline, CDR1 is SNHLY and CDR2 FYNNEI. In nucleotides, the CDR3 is TGTGCCAGCTCGGTAAGACAGGGCATGAACACTGAAGCTTTCTTT. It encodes CASSVRQGMNTEAFF.

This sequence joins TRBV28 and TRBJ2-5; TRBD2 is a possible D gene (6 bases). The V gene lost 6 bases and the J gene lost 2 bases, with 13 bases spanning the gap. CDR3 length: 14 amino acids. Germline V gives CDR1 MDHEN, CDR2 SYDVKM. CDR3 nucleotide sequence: TGTGCCAGCAGGGGAGGTGCAGGACAAGAGACCCAGTACTTC. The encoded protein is CASRGGAGQETQYF.

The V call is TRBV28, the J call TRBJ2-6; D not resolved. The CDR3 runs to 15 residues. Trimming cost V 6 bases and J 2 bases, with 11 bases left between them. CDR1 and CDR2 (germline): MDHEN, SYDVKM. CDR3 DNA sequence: TGTGCCAGCAGCGCTACAGTGGCTGGGGCCAACGTCCTGACTTTC. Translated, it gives CASSATVAGANVLTF.